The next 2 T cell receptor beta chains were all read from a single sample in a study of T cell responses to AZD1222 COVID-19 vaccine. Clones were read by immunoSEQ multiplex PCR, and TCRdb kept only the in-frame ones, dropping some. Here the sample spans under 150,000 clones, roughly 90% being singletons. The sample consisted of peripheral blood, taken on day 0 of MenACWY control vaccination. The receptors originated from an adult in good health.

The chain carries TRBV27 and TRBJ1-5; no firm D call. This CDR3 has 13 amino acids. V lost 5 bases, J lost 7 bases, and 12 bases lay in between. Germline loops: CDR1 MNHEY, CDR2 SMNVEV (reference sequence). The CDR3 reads CASSTKEFQPQHF. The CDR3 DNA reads TGTGCCAGCAGTACAAAGGAGTTCCAGCCCCAGCATTTT.

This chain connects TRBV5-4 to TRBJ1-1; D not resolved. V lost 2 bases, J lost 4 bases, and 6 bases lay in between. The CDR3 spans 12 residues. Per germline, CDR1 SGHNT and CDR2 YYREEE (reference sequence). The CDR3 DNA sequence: TGTGCCAGCAGCTTTGCGGGCACTGAAGCTTTCTTT. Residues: CASSFAGTEAFF.